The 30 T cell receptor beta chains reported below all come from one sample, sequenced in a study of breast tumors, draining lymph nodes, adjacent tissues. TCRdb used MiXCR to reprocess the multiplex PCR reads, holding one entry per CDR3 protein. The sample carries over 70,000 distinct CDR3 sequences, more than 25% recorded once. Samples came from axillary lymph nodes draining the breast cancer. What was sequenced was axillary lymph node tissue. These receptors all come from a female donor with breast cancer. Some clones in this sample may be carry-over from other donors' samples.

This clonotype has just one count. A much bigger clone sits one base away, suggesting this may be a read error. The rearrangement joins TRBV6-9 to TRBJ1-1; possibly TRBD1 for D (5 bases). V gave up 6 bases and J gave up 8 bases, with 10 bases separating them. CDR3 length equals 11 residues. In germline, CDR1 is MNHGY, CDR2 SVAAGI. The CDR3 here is CASRYAGEAFF. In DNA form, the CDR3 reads TGTGCCAGCAGGTATGCAGGGGAAGCTTTCTTT.

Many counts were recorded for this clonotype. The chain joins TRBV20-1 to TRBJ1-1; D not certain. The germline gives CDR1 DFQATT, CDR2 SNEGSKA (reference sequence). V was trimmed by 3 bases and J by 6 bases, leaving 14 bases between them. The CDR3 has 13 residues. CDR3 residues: CSASGQDVPEAFF. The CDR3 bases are TGCAGTGCTAGTGGGCAGGACGTCCCTGAAGCTTTCTTT.

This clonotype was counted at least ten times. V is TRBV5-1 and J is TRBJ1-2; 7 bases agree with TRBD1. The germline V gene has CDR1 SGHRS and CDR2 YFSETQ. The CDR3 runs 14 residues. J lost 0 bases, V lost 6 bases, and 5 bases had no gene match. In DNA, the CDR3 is TGCGCCAGCAAACCGGGACAGACTAACTATGGCTACACCTTC. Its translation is CASKPGQTNYGYTF.

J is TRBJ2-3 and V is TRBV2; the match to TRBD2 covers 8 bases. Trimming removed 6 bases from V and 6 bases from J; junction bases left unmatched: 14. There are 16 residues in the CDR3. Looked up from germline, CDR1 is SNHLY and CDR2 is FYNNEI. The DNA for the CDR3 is TGTGCCAGCAGCCCTACGGGGACTGGCGGGAGGGATACGCAGTATTTT. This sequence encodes CASSPTGTGGRDTQYF.

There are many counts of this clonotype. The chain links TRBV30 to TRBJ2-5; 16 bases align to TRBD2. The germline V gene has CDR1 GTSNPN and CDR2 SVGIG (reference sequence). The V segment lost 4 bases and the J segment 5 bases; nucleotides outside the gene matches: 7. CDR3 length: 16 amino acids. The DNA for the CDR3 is TGTGCCTGGACGGGACTAGCGGGAGGGGGATGGGAGACCCAGTACTTC. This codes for CAWTGLAGGGWETQYF.

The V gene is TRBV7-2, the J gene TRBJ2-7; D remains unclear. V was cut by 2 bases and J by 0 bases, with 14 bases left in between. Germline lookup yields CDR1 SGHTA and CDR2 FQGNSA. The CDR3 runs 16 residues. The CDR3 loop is CASSLSLDGGSYEQYF. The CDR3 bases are TGTGCCAGCAGCTTATCTTTGGACGGCGGCTCCTACGAGCAGTACTTC.

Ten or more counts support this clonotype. The CDR3 protein is CASSLGGTGELFF. In nucleotides, the CDR3 is TGTGCCAGCAGCCTCGGTGGGACCGGGGAGCTGTTTTTT. V and J are TRBV7-3 and TRBJ2-2; D is ambiguous. Germline V gene lookup returns CDR1 SGHTA and CDR2 FQGTGA. The CDR3 spans 13 residues. Trimming shortened V by 5 bases and J by 5 bases, and 9 bases separated the two germline ends. Supplemented by reference TRBV7-3 and TRBJ2-2, the full variable domain reads GAGVSQTPSNKVTEKGKYVELRCDPISGHTALYWYRQSLGQGPEFLIYFQGTGAADDSGLPNDRFFAVRPEGSVSTLKIQRTERGDSAVYLCASSLGGTGELFFGEGSRLTVL.

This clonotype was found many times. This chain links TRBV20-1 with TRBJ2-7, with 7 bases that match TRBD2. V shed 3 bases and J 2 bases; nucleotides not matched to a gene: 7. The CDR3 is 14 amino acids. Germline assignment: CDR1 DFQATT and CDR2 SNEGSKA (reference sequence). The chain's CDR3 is CSASPGTKTYEQYF. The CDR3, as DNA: TGCAGTGCTAGTCCCGGGACTAAAACCTACGAGCAGTACTTC.

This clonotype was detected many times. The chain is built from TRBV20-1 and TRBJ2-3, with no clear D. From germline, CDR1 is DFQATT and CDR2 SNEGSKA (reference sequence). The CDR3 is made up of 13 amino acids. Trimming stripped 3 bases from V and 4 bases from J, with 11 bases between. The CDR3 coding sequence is TGCAGTGCTAGGACGCCGGGCGCAGATACGCAGTATTTT. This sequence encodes CSARTPGADTQYF.

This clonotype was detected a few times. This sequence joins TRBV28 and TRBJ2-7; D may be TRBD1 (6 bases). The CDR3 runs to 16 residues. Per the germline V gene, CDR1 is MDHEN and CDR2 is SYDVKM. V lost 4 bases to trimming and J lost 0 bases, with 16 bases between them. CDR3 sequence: CASSSPAQGTSYEQYF. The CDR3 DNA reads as TGTGCCAGCAGTTCCCCTGCACAGGGAACCTCCTACGAGCAGTACTTC.

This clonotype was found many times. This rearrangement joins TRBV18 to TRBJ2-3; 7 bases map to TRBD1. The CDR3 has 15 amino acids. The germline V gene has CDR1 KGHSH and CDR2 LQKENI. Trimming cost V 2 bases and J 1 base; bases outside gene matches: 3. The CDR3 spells CASSPGTAGTDTQYF. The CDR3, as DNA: TGTGCCAGCTCACCAGGGACAGCAGGCACAGATACGCAGTATTTT. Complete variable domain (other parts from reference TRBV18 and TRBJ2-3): NAGVMQNPRHLVRRRGQEARLRCSPMKGHSHVYWYRQLPEEGLKFMVYLQKENIIDESGMPKERFSAEFPKEGPSILRIQQVVRGDSAAYFCASSPGTAGTDTQYFGPGTRLTVL.

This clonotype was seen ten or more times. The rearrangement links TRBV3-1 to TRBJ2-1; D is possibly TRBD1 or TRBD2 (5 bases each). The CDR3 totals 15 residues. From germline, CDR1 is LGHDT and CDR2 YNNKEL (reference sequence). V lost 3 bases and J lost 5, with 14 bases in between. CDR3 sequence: CASSHDGARHNEQFF. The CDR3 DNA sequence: TGTGCCAGCAGCCACGACGGGGCGCGCCACAATGAGCAGTTCTTC.

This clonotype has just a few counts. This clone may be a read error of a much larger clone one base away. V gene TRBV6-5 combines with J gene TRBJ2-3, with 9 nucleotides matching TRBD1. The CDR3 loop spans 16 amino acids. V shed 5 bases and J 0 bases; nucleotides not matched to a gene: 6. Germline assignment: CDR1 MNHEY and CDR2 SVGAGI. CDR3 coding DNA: TGTGCCAGCAGTCACGGGACAGGGTATAGCACAGATACGCAGTATTTT. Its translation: CASSHGTGYSTDTQYF.

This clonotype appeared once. CDR3 loop: CSAGAGTVSGNTIYF. CDR3 nucleotides: TGCAGTGCGGGGGCAGGGACAGTCTCTGGAAACACCATATATTTT. V gene TRBV20-1 combines with J gene TRBJ1-3; TRBD1 agrees at 7 bases. Unmatched junction bases numbered 8, after V lost 6 bases and J lost 0 bases. Germline V gives CDR1 DFQATT, CDR2 SNEGSKA (reference sequence). The CDR3 consists of 15 residues.

The DNA for the CDR3 is TGTGCCAGCAGTTACTCGATGAGGCAGGGAAAAACTGAAGCTTTCTTT. Translated: CASSYSMRQGKTEAFF. The V gene is TRBV6-2 or TRBV6-3, the J gene TRBJ1-1, with TRBD1 as a possible D gene (5 bases). This CDR3 has 16 amino acids. Germline CDR1 is MNHEY and CDR2 is SVGEGT. V was cut by 0 bases and J by 5 bases, with 16 bases left in between.

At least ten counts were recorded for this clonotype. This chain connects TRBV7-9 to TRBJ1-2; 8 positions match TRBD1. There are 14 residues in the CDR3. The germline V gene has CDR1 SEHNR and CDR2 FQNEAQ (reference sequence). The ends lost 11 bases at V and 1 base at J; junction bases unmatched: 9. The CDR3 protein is CAVPGQGGNYGYTF. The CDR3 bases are TGTGCCGTACCCGGACAGGGCGGTAACTATGGCTACACCTTC.

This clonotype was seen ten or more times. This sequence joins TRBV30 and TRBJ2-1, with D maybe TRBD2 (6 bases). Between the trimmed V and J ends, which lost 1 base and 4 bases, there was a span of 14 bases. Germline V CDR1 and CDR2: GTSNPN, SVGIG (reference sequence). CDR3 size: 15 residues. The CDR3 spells CAWSETGDRYNEQFF. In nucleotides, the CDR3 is TGTGCCTGGAGTGAAACGGGAGACCGGTACAATGAGCAGTTCTTC.

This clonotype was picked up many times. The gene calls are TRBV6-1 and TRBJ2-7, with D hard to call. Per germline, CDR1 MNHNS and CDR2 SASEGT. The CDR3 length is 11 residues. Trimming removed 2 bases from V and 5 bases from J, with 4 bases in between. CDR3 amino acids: CASSEMNEQYF. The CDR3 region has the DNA TGTGCCAGCAGTGAAATGAACGAGCAGTACTTC.

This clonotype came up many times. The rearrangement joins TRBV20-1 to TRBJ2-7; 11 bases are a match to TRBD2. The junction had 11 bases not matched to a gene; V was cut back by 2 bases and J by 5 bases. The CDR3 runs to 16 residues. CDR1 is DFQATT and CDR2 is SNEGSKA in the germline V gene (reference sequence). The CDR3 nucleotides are TGCAGTGCTAGACAGGCGTTAGCGGGAGGGAAAAACGAGCAGTACTTC. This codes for CSARQALAGGKNEQYF.

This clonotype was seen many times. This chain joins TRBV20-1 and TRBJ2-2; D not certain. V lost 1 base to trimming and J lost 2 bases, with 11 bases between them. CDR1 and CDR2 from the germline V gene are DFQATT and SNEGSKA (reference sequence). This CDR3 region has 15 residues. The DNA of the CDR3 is TGCAGTGCTAGAGGGTCGGGTACTAACACCGGGGAGCTGTTTTTT. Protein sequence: CSARGSGTNTGELFF.

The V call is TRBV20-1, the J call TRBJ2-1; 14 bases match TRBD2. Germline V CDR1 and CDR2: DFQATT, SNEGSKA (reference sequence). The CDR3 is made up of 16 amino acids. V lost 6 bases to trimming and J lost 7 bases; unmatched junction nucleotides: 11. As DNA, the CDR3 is TGCAGTGCGAACTCGGGACTAGCGGGAGCTGTTAATGAGCAGTTCTTC. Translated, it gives CSANSGLAGAVNEQFF.

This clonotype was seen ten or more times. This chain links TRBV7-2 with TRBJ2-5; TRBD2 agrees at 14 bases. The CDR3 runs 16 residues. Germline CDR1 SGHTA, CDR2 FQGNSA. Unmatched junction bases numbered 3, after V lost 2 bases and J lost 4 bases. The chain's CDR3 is CASSLTGTSGRETQYF. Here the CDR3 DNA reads TGTGCCAGCAGCTTAACCGGGACTAGCGGGAGAGAGACCCAGTACTTC.

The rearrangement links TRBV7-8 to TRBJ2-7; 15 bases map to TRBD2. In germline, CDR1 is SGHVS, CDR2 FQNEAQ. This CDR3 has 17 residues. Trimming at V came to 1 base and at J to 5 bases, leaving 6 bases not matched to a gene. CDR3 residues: CASSLEGTSGRNHEQYF. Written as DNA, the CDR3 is TGTGCCAGCAGCTTAGAAGGGACTAGCGGGAGGAATCACGAGCAGTACTTC.

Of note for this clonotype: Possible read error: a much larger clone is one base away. CDR3 DNA sequence: TGCAGTGCTAGAGTAGGGTCCAATGAGCCGTTCTTC. Its translation: CSARVGSNEPFF. The gene calls are TRBV20-1 and TRBJ2-1; D unclear. The CDR3 has 12 amino acids. Germline CDR1 and CDR2: DFQATT and SNEGSKA (reference sequence).

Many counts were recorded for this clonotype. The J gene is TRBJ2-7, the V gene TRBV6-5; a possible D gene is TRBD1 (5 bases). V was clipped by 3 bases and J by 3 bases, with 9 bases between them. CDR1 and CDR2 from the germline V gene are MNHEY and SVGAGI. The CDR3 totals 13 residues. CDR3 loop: CASSYGADYEQYF. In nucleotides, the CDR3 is TGTGCCAGCAGTTATGGGGCCGACTACGAGCAGTACTTC.

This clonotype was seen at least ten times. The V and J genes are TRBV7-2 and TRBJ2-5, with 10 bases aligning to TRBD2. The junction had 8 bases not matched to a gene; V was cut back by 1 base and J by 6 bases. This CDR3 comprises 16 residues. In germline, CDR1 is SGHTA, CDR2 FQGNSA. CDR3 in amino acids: CASSLGSGGGTKTQYF. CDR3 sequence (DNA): TGTGCCAGCAGCTTAGGAAGCGGGGGGGGAACAAAGACCCAGTACTTC.

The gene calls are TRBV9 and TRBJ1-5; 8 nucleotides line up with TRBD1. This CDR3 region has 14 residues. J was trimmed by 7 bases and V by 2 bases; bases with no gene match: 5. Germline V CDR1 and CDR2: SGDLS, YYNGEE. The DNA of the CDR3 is TGTGCCAGCAGCGTGACAGGGGAGCGGCAGCCCCAGCATTTT. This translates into CASSVTGERQPQHF.

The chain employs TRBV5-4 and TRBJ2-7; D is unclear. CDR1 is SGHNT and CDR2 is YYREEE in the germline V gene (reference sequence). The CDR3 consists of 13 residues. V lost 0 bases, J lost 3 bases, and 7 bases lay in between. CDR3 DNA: TGTGCCAGCAGCTTGGGGTCCTACTACGAGCAGTACTTC. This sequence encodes CASSLGSYYEQYF. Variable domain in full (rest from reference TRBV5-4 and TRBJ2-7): ETGVTQSPTHLIKTRGQQVTLRCSSQSGHNTVSWYQQALGQGPQFIFQYYREEENGRGNFPPRFSGLQFPNYSSELNVNALELDDSALYLCASSLGSYYEQYFGPGTRLTVT.

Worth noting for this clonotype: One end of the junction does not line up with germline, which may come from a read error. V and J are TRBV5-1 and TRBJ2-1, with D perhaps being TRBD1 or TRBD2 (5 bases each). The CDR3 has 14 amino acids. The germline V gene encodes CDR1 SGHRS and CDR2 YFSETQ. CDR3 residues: CAGSLAGAHNEQFF. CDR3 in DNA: TGCGCCGGCAGCTTGGCCGGGGCACACAACGAGCAGTTCTTC.

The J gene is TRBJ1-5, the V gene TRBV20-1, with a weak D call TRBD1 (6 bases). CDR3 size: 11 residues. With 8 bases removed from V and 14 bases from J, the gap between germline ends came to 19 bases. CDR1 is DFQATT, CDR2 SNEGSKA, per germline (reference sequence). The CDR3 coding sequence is TGCAGTTTCGACGGACAGCACTACGAGCATTTT. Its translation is CSFDGQHYEHF.